This TCR beta chain was sequenced in a study of blood T cell repertoires in COVID-19. The overall study: Acute-phase and convalescent COVID-19 samples originated in the United States, Italy and Spain. T cells, B-cell-depleted T cells, or PBMCs supplied cDNA or gDNA.

Per the study methods: For nucleated cells, counts were estimated from reference gene primer amplification. Only in-frame clones appear in the TCRdb table, and some are missing; sequencing was by immunoSEQ multiplex PCR. The DNA gave D and trimming, while V, J and clone size come from that table. The sample has 150,000 to 200,000 clones, about 88% seen once. Trimming stripped 4 bases from V and 6 bases from J, with 12 bases between. CDR1 and CDR2 from the germline V gene are SGHVS and FNYEAQ. This CDR3 is built from 13 residues. The rearrangement uses TRBV7-6 and TRBJ1-2; D gene unclear. This clonotype was sampled from a man in his fifties or sixties with active or convalescent COVID-19. Sequencing was done on a sample of peripheral blood. The CDR3 coding sequence is TGTGCCAGCAGCTCCGGACTGATCGATGGCTACACCTTC. Protein: CASSSGLIDGYTF.